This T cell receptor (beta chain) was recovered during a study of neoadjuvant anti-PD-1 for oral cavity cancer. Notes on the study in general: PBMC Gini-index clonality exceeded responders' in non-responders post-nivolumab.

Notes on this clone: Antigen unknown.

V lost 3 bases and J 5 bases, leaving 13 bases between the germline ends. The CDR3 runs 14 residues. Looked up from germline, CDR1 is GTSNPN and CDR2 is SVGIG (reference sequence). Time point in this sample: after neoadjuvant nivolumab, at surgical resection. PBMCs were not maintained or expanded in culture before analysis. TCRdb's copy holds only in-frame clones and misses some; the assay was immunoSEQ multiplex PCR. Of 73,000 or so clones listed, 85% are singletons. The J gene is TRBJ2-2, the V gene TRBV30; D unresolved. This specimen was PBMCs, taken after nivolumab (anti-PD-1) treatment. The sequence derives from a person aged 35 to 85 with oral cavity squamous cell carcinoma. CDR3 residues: CAWSPGERTGELFF. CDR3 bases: TGTGCCTGGAGCCCAGGTGAAAGGACCGGGGAGCTGTTTTTT.